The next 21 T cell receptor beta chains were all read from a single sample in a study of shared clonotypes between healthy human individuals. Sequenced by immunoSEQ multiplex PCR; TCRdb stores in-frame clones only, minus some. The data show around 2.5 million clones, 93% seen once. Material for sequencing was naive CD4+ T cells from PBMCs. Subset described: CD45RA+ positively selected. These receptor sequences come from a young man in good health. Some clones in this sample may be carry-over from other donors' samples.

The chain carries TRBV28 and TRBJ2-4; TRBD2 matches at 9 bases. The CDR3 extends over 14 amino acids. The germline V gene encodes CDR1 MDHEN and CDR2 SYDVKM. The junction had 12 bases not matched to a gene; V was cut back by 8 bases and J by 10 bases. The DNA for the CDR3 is TGTGCCAGCCAGGTCATAGCGGGAGCGGATATTCAGTACTTC. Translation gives CASQVIAGADIQYF. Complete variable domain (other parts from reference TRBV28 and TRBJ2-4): DVKVTQSSRYLVKRTGEKVFLECVQDMDHENMFWYRQDPGLGLRLIYFSYDVKMKEKGDIPEGYSVSREKKERFSLILESASTNQTSMYLCASQVIAGADIQYFGAGTRLSVL.

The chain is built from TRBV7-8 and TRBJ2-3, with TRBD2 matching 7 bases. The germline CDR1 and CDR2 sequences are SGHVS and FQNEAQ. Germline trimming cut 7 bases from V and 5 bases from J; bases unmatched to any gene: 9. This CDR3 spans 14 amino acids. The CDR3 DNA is TGTGCCAGCATTTCAACGGGAGGAGGAGATACGCAGTATTTT. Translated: CASISTGGGDTQYF.

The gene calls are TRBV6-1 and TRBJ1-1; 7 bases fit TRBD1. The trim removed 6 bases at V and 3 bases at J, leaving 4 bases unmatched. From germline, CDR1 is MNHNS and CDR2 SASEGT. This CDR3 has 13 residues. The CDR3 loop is CASRGGQYTEAFF. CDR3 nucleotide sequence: TGTGCCAGCAGGGGGGGACAGTACACTGAAGCTTTCTTT.

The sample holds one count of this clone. As DNA, the CDR3 is TGTGCCAGCAGCTTGAGAAGGCTTAACCAAGAGACCCAGTACTTC. Translation gives CASSLRRLNQETQYF. The chain employs TRBV5-6 and TRBJ2-5, with unresolved D. V was clipped by 1 base and J by 0 bases, with 10 bases between them. From germline, CDR1 is SGHDT and CDR2 YYEEEE. The CDR3 loop spans 15 amino acids.

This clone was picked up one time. The CDR3 sequence is CASSLRGLGQLGIDGANVLTF. CDR3 sequence (DNA): TGTGCCAGCAGCTTAAGGGGGCTGGGCCAGCTTGGTATTGACGGGGCCAACGTCCTGACTTTC. The rearrangement uses TRBV7-3 and TRBJ2-6; D may be TRBD1 (6 bases). The V end was cut by 1 base, the J end by 4 bases, with 26 bases between. The CDR3 loop spans 21 amino acids. The germline CDR1 and CDR2 sequences are SGHTA and FQGTGA. Supplemented by reference TRBV7-3 and TRBJ2-6, the full variable domain reads GAGVSQTPSNKVTEKGKYVELRCDPISGHTALYWYRQSLGQGPEFLIYFQGTGAADDSGLPNDRFFAVRPEGSVSTLKIQRTERGDSAVYLCASSLRGLGQLGIDGANVLTFGAGSRLTVL.

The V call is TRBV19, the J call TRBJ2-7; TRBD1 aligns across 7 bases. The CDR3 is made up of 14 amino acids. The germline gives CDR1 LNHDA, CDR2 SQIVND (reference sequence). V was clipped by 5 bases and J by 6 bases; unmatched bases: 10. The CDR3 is CASSPLTGRGEQYF. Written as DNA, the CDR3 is TGTGCCAGTAGTCCGTTGACAGGGCGAGGCGAGCAGTACTTC.

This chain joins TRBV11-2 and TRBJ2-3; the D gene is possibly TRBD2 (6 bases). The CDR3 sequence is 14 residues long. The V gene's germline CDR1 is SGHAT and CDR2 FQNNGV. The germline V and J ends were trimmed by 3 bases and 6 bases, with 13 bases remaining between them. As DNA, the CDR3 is TGTGCCAGCAGCTTCCGGAGGGCCGTTGATACGCAGTATTTT. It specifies CASSFRRAVDTQYF.

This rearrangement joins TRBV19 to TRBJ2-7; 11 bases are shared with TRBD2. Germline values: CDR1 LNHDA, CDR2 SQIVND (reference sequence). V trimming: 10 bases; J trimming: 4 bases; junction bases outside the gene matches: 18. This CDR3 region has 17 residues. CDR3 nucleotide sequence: TGTGCCACGGGGGACGGGACTAGCGGTCCCGGGGGGTACGAGCAGTACTTC. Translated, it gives CATGDGTSGPGGYEQYF.

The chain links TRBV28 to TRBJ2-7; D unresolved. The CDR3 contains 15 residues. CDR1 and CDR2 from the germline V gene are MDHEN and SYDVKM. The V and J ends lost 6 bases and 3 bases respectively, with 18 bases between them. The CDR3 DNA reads TGTGCCAGCAGCTCCCCCGGAGCCCTCGTCTACGAGCAGTACTTC. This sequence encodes CASSSPGALVYEQYF.

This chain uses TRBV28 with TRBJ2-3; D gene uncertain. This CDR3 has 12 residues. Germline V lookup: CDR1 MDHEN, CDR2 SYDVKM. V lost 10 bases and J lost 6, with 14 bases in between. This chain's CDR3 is CATRKGWDTQYF. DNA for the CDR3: TGTGCCACCCGCAAGGGATGGGATACGCAGTATTTT.

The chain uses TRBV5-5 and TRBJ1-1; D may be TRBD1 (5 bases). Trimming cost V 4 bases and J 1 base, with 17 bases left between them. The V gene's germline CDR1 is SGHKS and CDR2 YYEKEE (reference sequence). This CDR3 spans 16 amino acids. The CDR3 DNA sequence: TGTGCCAGCAGCATCCGGCAGGGTGCGGCGAACACTGAAGCTTTCTTT. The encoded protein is CASSIRQGAANTEAFF.

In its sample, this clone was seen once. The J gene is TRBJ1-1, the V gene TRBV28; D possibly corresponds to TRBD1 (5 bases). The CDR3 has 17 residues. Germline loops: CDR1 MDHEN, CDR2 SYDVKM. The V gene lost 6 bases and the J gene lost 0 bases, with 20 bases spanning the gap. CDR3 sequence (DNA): TGTGCCAGCAGCCCCGCACAGGACGTCCTCATGAACACTGAAGCTTTCTTT. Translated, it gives CASSPAQDVLMNTEAFF.

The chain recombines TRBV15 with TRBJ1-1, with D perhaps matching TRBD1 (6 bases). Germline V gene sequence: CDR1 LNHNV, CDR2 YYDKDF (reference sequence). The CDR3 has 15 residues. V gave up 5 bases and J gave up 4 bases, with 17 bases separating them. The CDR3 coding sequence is TGTGCCACCAGCGGGGAGGGGGTCCTTGTCACTGAAGCTTTCTTT. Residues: CATSGEGVLVTEAFF.

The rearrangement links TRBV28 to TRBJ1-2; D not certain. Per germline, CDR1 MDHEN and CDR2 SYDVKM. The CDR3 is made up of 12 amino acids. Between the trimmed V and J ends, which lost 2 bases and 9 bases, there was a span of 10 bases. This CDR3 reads CASSLVTQSYTF. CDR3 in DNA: TGTGCCAGCAGTTTAGTGACTCAAAGCTACACCTTC.

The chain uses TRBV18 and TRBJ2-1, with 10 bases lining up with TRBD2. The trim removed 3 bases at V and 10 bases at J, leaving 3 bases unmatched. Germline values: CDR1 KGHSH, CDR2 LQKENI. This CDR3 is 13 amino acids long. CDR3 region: CASSPTLAGEQFF. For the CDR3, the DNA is TGTGCCAGCTCACCTACACTAGCGGGGGAGCAGTTCTTC. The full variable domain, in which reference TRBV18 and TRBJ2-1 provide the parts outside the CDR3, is NAGVMQNPRHLVRRRGQEARLRCSPMKGHSHVYWYRQLPEEGLKFMVYLQKENIIDESGMPKERFSAEFPKEGPSILRIQQVVRGDSAAYFCASSPTLAGEQFFGPGTRLTVL.

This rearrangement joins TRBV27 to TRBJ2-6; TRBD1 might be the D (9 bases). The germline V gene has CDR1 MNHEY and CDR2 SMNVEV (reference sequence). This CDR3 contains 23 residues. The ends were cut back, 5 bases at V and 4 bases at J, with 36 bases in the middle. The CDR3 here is CASSKRQGVPWAGGRSGANVLTF. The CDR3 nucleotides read TGTGCCAGCAGTAAGAGACAGGGGGTCCCTTGGGCGGGAGGTAGATCCGGGGCCAACGTCCTGACTTTC.

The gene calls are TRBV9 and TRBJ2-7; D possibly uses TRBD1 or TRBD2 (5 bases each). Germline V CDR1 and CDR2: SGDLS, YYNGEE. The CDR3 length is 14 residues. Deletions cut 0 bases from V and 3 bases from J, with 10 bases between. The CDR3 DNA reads TGTGCCAGCAGCGTAGATGAGGGACGCTACGAGCAGTACTTC. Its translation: CASSVDEGRYEQYF.

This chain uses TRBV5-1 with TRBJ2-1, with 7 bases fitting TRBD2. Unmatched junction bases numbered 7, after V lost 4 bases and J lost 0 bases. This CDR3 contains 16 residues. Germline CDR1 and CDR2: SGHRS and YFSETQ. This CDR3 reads CASSREGTTSYNEQFF. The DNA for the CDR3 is TGCGCCAGCAGCAGGGAGGGCACAACCTCCTACAATGAGCAGTTCTTC.

Here the CDR3 reads CASSLKSGPYNEQFF. The CDR3 DNA reads TGCGCCAGCAGCTTGAAAAGCGGTCCATACAATGAGCAGTTCTTC. This sequence joins TRBV5-1 and TRBJ2-1; tentatively, D is TRBD2 (5 bases). Looked up from germline, CDR1 is SGHRS and CDR2 is YFSETQ. The CDR3 spans 15 residues. Trimming shortened V by 1 base and J by 4 bases, and 12 bases separated the two germline ends. Based on the CDR3 plus reference TRBV5-1 and TRBJ2-1, the full variable domain is KAGVTQTPRYLIKTRGQQVTLSCSPISGHRSVSWYQQTPGQGLQFLFEYFSETQRNKGNFPGRFSGRQFSNSRSEMNVSTLELGDSALYLCASSLKSGPYNEQFFGPGTRLTVL.

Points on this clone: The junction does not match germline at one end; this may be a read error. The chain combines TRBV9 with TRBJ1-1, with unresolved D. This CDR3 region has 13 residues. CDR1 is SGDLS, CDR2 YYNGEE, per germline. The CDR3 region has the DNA TGTGCCAGCAGCGTAGCGGGGTCCACTGGAGCTTTCTTT. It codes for CASSVAGSTGAFF.

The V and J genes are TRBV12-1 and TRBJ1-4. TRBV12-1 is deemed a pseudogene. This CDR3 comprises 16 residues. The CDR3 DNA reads TGTGCCAGCACATCGATTGGACGGGGAAGGGACGAAAAACTGTTTTTT. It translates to CASTSIGRGRDEKLFF.